Listed here is a single T cell receptor (beta chain). Its antigen is unknown. The TCR beta CDR3 regions underwent amplification using RNA transcripts as the source. HTBI primers were used for first-round RT-PCR of the TCR CDR3. TCRdb redid the calling of the multiplex PCR reads with MiXCR, one entry per CDR3 protein. The sample has some 570,000 distinct CDR3 sequences, more than 13% seen once. This sample was included in a study of T cells in Graves' hyperthyroidism and ophthalmopathy. Exclusion of a patient resulted from uncontrolled infection, other autoimmune disease, pregnancy or lactation. V lost 1 base, J lost 5 bases, and 9 bases stayed unmatched. Germline CDR1 is LNHDA and CDR2 is SQIVND (reference sequence). The CDR3 has 17 residues. The study's findings and limits: Within blood appeared most thyroid clonotypes that had expanded above 0.001. A model using 13 V-J features told ophthalmopathy apart from stable hyperthyroidism. Ophthalmopathy was predicted by the model a median of approximately 6.6 months ahead of onset.

The gene calls are TRBV19 and TRBJ1-5; 9 nucleotides agree with TRBD1. The TCR comes from a woman aged 18-29 years with Graves' ophthalmopathy. Sequenced sample: blood. The CDR3 nucleotides are TGTGCCAGTAGTATAGCCGGGGGACAGGGCCGGGATCAGCCCCAGCATTTT. It is translated as CASSIAGGQGRDQPQHF.